Presented here are 7 T cell receptor beta chains from one specimen sequenced in a study of OX40 agonist ivuxolimab in advanced cancers. Clones were sequenced by immunoSEQ multiplex PCR, and TCRdb holds only the in-frame ones, with some missing. The sample lists around 53,000 clones, less than 90% occurring once. The specimen comprised CD4+ or CD8+ T cells sorted from blood, sampled in a trial of the OX40 agonist ivuxolimab. The receptors stem from an adult with an advanced solid tumor such as melanoma, head and neck, liver or kidney cancer.

The chain joins TRBV7-6 to TRBJ1-4; no definite D call. Trimming cost V 3 bases and J 1 base, with 6 bases left between them. The length of the CDR3 is 14 residues. Germline loops: CDR1 SGHVS, CDR2 FNYEAQ. Written as DNA, the CDR3 is TGTGCCAGCAGCTTGGGAGGAACTAATGAAAAACTGTTTTTT. This encodes CASSLGGTNEKLFF.

The J gene is TRBJ1-2, the V gene TRBV18; D remains unclear. CDR1 is KGHSH and CDR2 is LQKENI in the germline V gene. The CDR3 loop spans 13 amino acids. The V end was cut by 2 bases, the J end by 6 bases, with 10 bases between. CDR3 in amino acids: CASSPGDWDGYTF. In DNA form, the CDR3 reads TGTGCCAGCTCACCAGGAGATTGGGATGGCTACACCTTC.

The rearrangement links TRBV6-6 to TRBJ1-5, with D tentatively TRBD1 (5 bases). The germline CDR1 and CDR2 sequences are MNHNY and SVGAGI (reference sequence). The CDR3 consists of 15 residues. Trimming removed 2 bases at V and 6 bases at J, with 14 bases between. CDR3 bases: TGTGCCAGCAGTTACAGTCGGGGGGAAAGTCAGCCCCAGCATTTT. The encoded protein is CASSYSRGESQPQHF.

The CDR3 region has the DNA TGTGCCAGCAGTTACTCTTCCGTGGGGCCTAGTTCACCCCTCCACTTT. Its protein product is CASSYSSVGPSSPLHF. The chain employs TRBV6-5 and TRBJ1-6; tentatively, D is TRBD1 (5 bases). The CDR3 contains 16 residues. The V end lost 0 bases, the J end lost 9 bases, and 15 bases lay between the germline ends. Germline CDR1 MNHEY, CDR2 SVGAGI.

The chain couples TRBV7-9 to TRBJ2-5, with 8 bases identical to TRBD1. V lost 5 bases to trimming and J lost 5 bases; unmatched junction nucleotides: 10. Germline CDR1 is SEHNR and CDR2 is FQNEAQ (reference sequence). The CDR3 consists of 15 residues. The CDR3 spells CASSIPGTGLETQYF. Here the CDR3 DNA reads TGTGCCAGCAGCATACCGGGGACAGGTTTGGAGACCCAGTACTTC.

This sequence joins TRBV6-1 and TRBJ2-3; a weak D match, TRBD2 (5 bases). This CDR3 contains 14 residues. The V gene's germline CDR1 is MNHNS and CDR2 SASEGT. Trimming removed 4 bases at V and 4 bases at J, with 12 bases between. The CDR3 region has the DNA TGTGCCAGCAGTGGTGCTAGCAGAGCAGATACGCAGTATTTT. This translates into CASSGASRADTQYF.

This chain connects TRBV10-3 to TRBJ2-5; a weak D match, TRBD1 (6 bases). The CDR3 is made up of 14 amino acids. V was clipped by 6 bases and J by 3 bases, with 14 bases between them. Germline values: CDR1 ENHRY, CDR2 SYGVKD. DNA of the CDR3: TGTGCCATCAGCCCTGAGGGGGTCGAAGAGACCCAGTACTTC. Protein sequence: CAISPEGVEETQYF.